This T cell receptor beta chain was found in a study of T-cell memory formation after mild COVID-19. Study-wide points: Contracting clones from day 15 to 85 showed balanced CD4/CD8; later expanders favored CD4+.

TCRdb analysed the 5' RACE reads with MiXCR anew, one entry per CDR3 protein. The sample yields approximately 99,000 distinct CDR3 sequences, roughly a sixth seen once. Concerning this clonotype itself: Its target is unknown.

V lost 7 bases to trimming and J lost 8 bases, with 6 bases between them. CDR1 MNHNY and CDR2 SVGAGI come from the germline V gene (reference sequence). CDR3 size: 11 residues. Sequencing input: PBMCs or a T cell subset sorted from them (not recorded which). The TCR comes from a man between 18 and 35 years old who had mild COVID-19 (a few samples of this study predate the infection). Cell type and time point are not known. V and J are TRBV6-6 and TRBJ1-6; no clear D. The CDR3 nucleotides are TGTGCCAGCAATAGAGATTCACCCCTCCACTTT. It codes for CASNRDSPLHF.